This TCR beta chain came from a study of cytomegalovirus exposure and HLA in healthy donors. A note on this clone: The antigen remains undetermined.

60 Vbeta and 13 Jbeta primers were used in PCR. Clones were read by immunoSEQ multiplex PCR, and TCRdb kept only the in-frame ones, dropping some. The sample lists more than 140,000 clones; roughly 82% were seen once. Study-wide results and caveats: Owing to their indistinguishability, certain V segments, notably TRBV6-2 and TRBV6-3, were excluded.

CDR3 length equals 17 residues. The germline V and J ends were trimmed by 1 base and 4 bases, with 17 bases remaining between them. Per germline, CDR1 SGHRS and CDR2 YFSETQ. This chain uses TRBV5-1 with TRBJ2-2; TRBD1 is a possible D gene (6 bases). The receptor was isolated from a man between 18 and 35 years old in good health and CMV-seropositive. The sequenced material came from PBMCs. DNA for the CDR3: TGCGCCAGCAGCTTGATTGCAGGGGCTGTGAGCACCGGGGAGCTGTTTTTT. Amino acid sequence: CASSLIAGAVSTGELFF.